This T cell receptor (beta chain) derives from a study of cytomegalovirus exposure and HLA in healthy donors. Details on this clone: Its antigen is as yet unknown.

Whole-study results and caveats: A list of about 180 TCR beta chains associated with cytomegalovirus was given. There were three CMV-associated chains whose specificity for CMV antigens was confirmed in vitro.

The CDR3 extends over 15 amino acids. The V segment lost 0 bases and the J segment 9 bases; nucleotides outside the gene matches: 7. CDR1 is LNHNV and CDR2 is YYDKDF in the germline V gene (reference sequence). Primers: 60 Vbeta forward and 13 Jbeta reverse. Profiled with immunoSEQ multiplex PCR; TCRdb holds only in-frame clones, not every one. This table holds 110,000 to 150,000 clones, about four fifths found once. Donors were ostensibly healthy at sampling, although undocumented immune exposures were probable. The genes are TRBV15 and TRBJ2-4; TRBD2 matches at 8 bases. The TCR comes from a woman between 35 and 50 years old in good health and CMV-seropositive. Sequenced input: PBMCs. DNA for the CDR3: TGTGCCACCAGCAGAGAAAAAGCGGGAGTCGGCATTCAGTACTTC. Translated, it gives CATSREKAGVGIQYF.